Listed below are T cell receptor beta chains from one sample, sequenced in a study of Tregs in tolerant kidney transplant recipients. Method: immunoSEQ multiplex PCR; TCRdb's copy keeps in-frame clones and lacks some. The top ten clones hold roughly 0.67% of a sample with some 250,000 clones, more than 65% of them seen once. The sample comprised CD4+ T cells from blood. The receptors come from a human donor in good health. Both conserved end residues are part of each CDR3.

v_call	j_call	cdr3_aa
TRBV18	TRBJ1-1	CASSPRQGATNTEAFF
TRBV7-9	TRBJ2-7	CASSLGRQGYEQYF
TRBV19	TRBJ1-2	CASRQGARGTYGYTF
TRBV5-4	TRBJ2-5	CASSLTGLAGGPETQYF
TRBV29-1	TRBJ2-7	CSVGKGQLYYEQYF
TRBV7-8	TRBJ1-6	CASSLVTPTGTYNSPLHF
TRBV15	TRBJ1-6	CATSPRGSSYNSPLHF
TRBV5-1	TRBJ1-4	CASSLAVNEKLFF
TRBV5-1	TRBJ2-7	CASSLEPVSYEQYF
TRBV18	TRBJ2-7	CASSLQSRYEQYF
TRBV5-1	TRBJ1-1	CASSLWTVTEAFF
TRBV7-7	TRBJ2-1	CASSLSSNNEQFF
TRBV7-3	TRBJ2-7	CASSLRGYEQYF
TRBV5-1	TRBJ2-2	CASSEGLAGAGELFF
TRBV30	TRBJ2-7	CAWSESLGPYEQYF
TRBV6-5	TRBJ1-2	CASSPLGGAYGYTF
TRBV13	TRBJ2-3	CASSTPVRARADTQYF
TRBV2	.	CASSGGGYEQYF
TRBV11-2	TRBJ2-1	CASSLGRSYNEQFF
TRBV19	TRBJ2-1	CASSIRSGRVNEQFF
TRBV5-1	TRBJ2-7	CASSLDAGTGVNEQYF
TRBV2	TRBJ2-2	CASSGLAGDPGELFF
TRBV5-1	TRBJ1-2	CASSLSSGAHHYGHTF
TRBV5-1	TRBJ1-5	CASSSVGGNQPQHF
TRBV30	TRBJ1-1	CAWSDTGTGGTEAFF
TRBV6-5	TRBJ1-6	CASSYAVQVYNSPLHF
TRBV7-9	TRBJ2-5	CASRLPGELETQYF
TRBV18	TRBJ2-3	CASSPPSNVGTDTQYF
TRBV28	TRBJ1-1	CASSLGSTEAFF
TRBV29-1	TRBJ2-7	CSVVRAGLYEQYF
TRBV6-1	TRBJ1-5	CASSDRGAQHF
TRBV6-1	TRBJ1-2	CASIDRYRQDRETDYGYTF